This T cell receptor (beta chain) is from a study of cytomegalovirus exposure and HLA in healthy donors (dated by TCRdb to 2016 to 2017). Broadly, across the study: An earlier analysis of 587 of the donors reported 250 to 350 Gb of sequence data and some 100 million unique TCR beta sequences from approximately 180 million T cells. Five DR-DQ haplotypes were handled as single units for association and clustering, since linkage in the cohort was strong. To predict cytomegalovirus infection status, the study combined high-throughput TCR immunosequencing, statistical association of individual TCRs with disease status, and machine learning. Both class I and class II loci were covered by HLA typing, at four-digit resolution. Of the roughly 400 genotyped donors, 65% to 90% fell in the genetic ancestry cluster associated with self-reported Caucasian donors. A later analysis re-analyzed previously published TCR beta repertoires from approximately 670 donors and added high-resolution HLA genotyping to study TCR occurrence patterns. An early release covering about 600 HLA-typed donors comprised roughly 300 gigabases of sequencing data and roughly 85 million unique TCR sequences. Along with the approximately 700-subject first cohort, a separate validation cohort of over a hundred different subjects was used. To decide whether each TCR beta V gene segment behaved as functional or pseudogenic, an earlier analysis of some 600 of the donors relied on high-throughput TCR beta sequencing. The T cell repertoires of 666 subjects were profiled by immunosequencing and related to cytomegalovirus serostatus. The number of typed donors differed by locus: 629-630 for A, B, C, DRB1 and DQB1; about 520 for DQA1; 606 for DPA1; and about 450 for DPB1. A later genetic analysis used genome-wide SNP genotypes for about 60% of the roughly 670 donors, treating that subset as a discovery cohort. In the later analysis, no new phenotypic data were used to find candidate immune exposures; instead, reliance was placed on TCR beta sequences and their occurrence across donors. Alongside the repertoire data, information on donor age, sex, ethnicity and CMV serostatus was compiled. All discovery cohort repertoires had been generated using a single sequencing platform. Across some 400 genotyped donors of the cohort, an average of roughly 200,000 unique TCR beta nucleotide sequences per donor were sequenced, and approximately 17% of those sequences were non-productive. The study was designed to test whether signatures of past pathogen exposure could be identified by cataloging public T cell receptors. Here is what the overall study found, with its caveats: The earlier analysis of about 600 of the donors excluded some 15 rarely observed V segments, including chromosome 9 orphons, because counts were too low. Because HLA typing was missing for some donors at each locus, association tests included only the typed subset. CMV serostatus was the only immune exposure information available for the cohort. A later analysis found that TCR association rates varied across HLA loci, with DRB1 alleles showing the most associated TCRs and HLA-C alleles the fewest. The classifier was reported to diagnose cytomegalovirus status with high specificity and sensitivity in both the original and validation cohorts. In a later genetic analysis, fewer N-insertions in productive TCRs were reported among donors in an Asian-associated ancestry cluster than the roughly 700-donor mean. Some IMGT-functional V segments, including TRBV6-2 and TRBV6-3, could not be told apart with the 87-base-pair reads, so those segments were excluded. Compared with equally common non-associated chains, HLA-associated TCR beta chains in a later analysis were more clonally expanded and had lower generation probabilities. Strong co-occurrence of HLA alleles, especially DR and DQ, made assigning TCR associations to individual alleles difficult. Specific HLA alleles were associated with 16,951 TCR beta sequences at a false discovery rate of 0.05 in a later analysis. Several of the top co-occurrence clusters appeared to be linked to parvovirus B19, influenza, CMV and Epstein-Barr virus, according to a later analysis. Broadly in line with IMGT annotations, most TCR beta V segments showed up in productive rearrangements about 87% or about 30% of the time in an earlier analysis of approximately 640 of the donors. The study gave a list of about 160 TCR beta chains associated with cytomegalovirus. V-gene and J-gene trimming of TCR beta chains was associated with a missense DCLRE1C variant in a later genetic analysis, and the association was replicated in an independent cohort. Correlated functional status among segregating V segments might reflect linkage disequilibrium, but an unknown experimental factor could not be ruled out. In vitro tests confirmed that a few of the cytomegalovirus-associated TCR beta chains recognize cytomegalovirus antigens. The presence/absence analyses assumed that sequencing depth was roughly uniform across donors, and that assumption may not be true. Across donors, most TCR sequences were observed very rarely, whereas some public TCRs were present in many individuals. It was suggested by the authors that the approach could potentially be generalized to other disease states and immunological phenotypes. In a later analysis, most CMV-associated TCR beta chains were found to appear HLA-restricted, with HLA associations seemingly driven largely by CMV exposure. A further reported finding was that TCR beta sequences accurately predicted the HLA-A and HLA-B alleles for most subjects in the first cohort. A cluster of highly shared sequence variants was judged likely to be a technical artifact of the sequencing pipeline. Only TCR beta chains were sequenced in this cohort, and the absence of alpha or paired-chain data limited detectable features.

Libraries were constructed by the immunoSEQ multiplex PCR assay. The multiplex PCR relied on a mix of 60 forward primers for TCR Vbeta segments and 13 reverse primers for TCR Jbeta segments. The CDR3 region of rearranged TCR beta genes was amplified from genomic DNA by a multiplex PCR assay. Amplified TCR beta libraries were sequenced as 87-base-pair reads on the Illumina HiSeq System. On the authors' methods: Across the 700 or so repertoires, a later analysis counted approximately 83 million unique TCR beta chains, roughly 11 million of which were shared by at least two donors. To remove PCR and sequencing errors, raw reads were error-corrected and collapsed into unique sequences using a nearest-neighbor algorithm that merged closely related sequences. Alignment of CDR3 sequences to IMGT reference sequences was used to assign V, D and J gene segments. For a sequence to be retained, a match of at least six nucleotides to both a V gene segment and a J gene segment was required. A rearrangement counted as productive if the CDR3 had no stop codons and remained in frame with V and J, and every other rearrangement counted as non-productive. Following IMGT convention, CDR3 was defined as the stretch from the second conserved V-encoded cysteine up to the conserved J-encoded phenylalanine. In an earlier analysis of approximately 500 of the donors, sequences lacking an unambiguous match to a single V gene segment were excluded. An earlier analysis of fewer than 650 of the donors classified V segments as functional when productive rearrangements were above 56.7% and as segregating when the standard deviation between donors was above 5%. A statistical classification framework was built to diagnose cytomegalovirus status from the catalog of TCR beta chain sequences. In a later analysis, V and J genes were assigned by comparing TCR nucleotide sequences against IMGT/GENE-DB human TR gene sequences. The TCRdist pipeline was used in a later analysis to assign CDR3 sequences and most-parsimonious VDJ recombination scenarios. In a later analysis, every TCR beta chain was defined by the combination of its CDR3 amino acid sequence and its V-gene family, and reads without a unique V-gene family were dropped. A later analysis removed over 500 highly shared, low-generation-probability nucleotide sequences to deal with suspected cross-contamination and a sequencing artifact. In a later analysis, a clonal expansion index was calculated for each public chain from normalized within-repertoire ranks of inferred template counts. A later analysis computed generation probabilities with a VDJ recombination model fitted to out-of-frame rearrangements, and checked the results against IGoR. In a later analysis, hypergeometric tests were used to score TCR-TCR, TCR-HLA and TCR-CMV co-occurrence, with a repertoire-size bias correction applied to TCR pairs. To estimate false discovery rates, a later analysis permuted the HLA or CMV assignments 20 times. In a later analysis, co-occurring TCRs were grouped using DBSCAN, and TCRdist sequence similarity was added for clustering within HLA-allele-positive subsets. Repertoires with fewer than 30,000 or more than 120,000 public chains, plus five repertoires with anomalous nucleotide sharing, were excluded from co-occurrence clustering. TCRdb provides this immuneACCESS table in a form limited to in-frame rearrangements. Some clones are lacking; in checked studies, under half of them reflect an unresolved V gene, and why the rest are absent is not known. That table furnishes V, J and clone size, whereas the DNA furnished D and trimming. This specimen's table enumerates about 96,000 clones. The ten largest clones take up roughly 3% of the sample.

CDR1 and CDR2, looked up from the germline V gene, are SQVTM and ANQGSEA. The CDR3 has 16 amino acids, counting the end cysteine and phenylalanine. The CDR3 DNA has 48 bases and is translated from base 1. V ends up 4 bases short and J 0 bases short, with an unmatched junction base count of 9. A remark on this clone: What this receptor recognizes is not known.

In total, 500 to 700 healthy bone marrow donors made up the cohort. All cohort members were sampled while nominally healthy, although unrecorded immune exposures were likely present. The donor was CMV seronegative and belonged to the group of 380 or so seronegative cohort members. A peripheral blood sample was provided by each donor, and peripheral blood mononuclear cells were used for TCR beta sequencing. Genomic DNA was extracted from the blood cell samples with the Qiagen DNeasy Blood Extraction Kit. The sample taken for sequencing was PBMCs. This sequence was found in a woman in her thirties in good health and CMV-seronegative. The sequence joins TRBV29-1 to TRBJ1-2; 9 bases in the junction line up with TRBD1. The sequenced DNA is TGCAGCGTTGGGGAGGACAGGGGTCCTGCTAACTATGGCTACACCTTC. Translation gives CSVGEDRGPANYGYTF. Beyond the CDR3, the reference TRBV29-1 and TRBJ1-2 genes provide the residues; the full variable domain reads: SAVISQKPSRDICQRGTSLTIQCQVDSQVTMMFWYRQQPGQSLTLIATANQGSEATYESGFVIDKFPISRPNLTFSTLTVSNMSPEDSSIYLCSVGEDRGPANYGYTFGSGTRLTVV.